The sequence of this T cell receptor beta chain was determined in a study of identical twins. Regarding the study as a whole: In cord blood, abundant beta clonotypes had fewer insertions; memory showed no trend. Zero-insertion analyses might be partly confounded by invariant T cells like MAIT and iNKT.

The V gene lost 6 bases and the J gene lost 2 bases, with 11 bases spanning the gap. Looked up from germline, CDR1 is DFQATT and CDR2 is SNEGSKA (reference sequence). This CDR3 contains 12 residues. In regard to this clonotype: Its antigen is unknown.

After template switching added a universal primer site, the resulting cDNA carried unique molecular identifiers. TCRdb re-called the 5' RACE reads through MiXCR, storing one row per CDR3 protein. The table records 1.5 million to 2 million distinct CDR3 sequences, about 32% of them present only once. Healthy Caucasians were all of the donors. This sequence originates from a newborn girl in good health. Sequencing was performed on cord blood. V and J are TRBV20-1 and TRBJ2-7; D is perhaps TRBD1 (6 bases). The CDR3 protein is CSATGQPYEQYF. CDR3 bases: TGCAGTGCCACAGGGCAGCCCTACGAGCAGTACTTC.